This T cell receptor (beta chain) is drawn from a study of cytomegalovirus exposure and HLA in healthy donors. CDR3 length: 17 amino acids. The V gene end was trimmed by 2 bases and the J gene end by 7 bases; junction bases not matched to a gene: 11. CDR1 and CDR2 from the germline V gene are MGHRA and YSYEKL. Details on this clone: Its antigen remains unknown.

The study, taken as a whole, reports: TRBV6-2, TRBV6-3 and other indistinguishable V segments were excluded.

With 60 Vbeta and 13 Jbeta primers, the PCR was carried out. Assay used: immunoSEQ multiplex PCR; TCRdb lists only in-frame clones, some missing. The sample has 150,000 to 200,000 clones, approximately 71% seen once. What was sequenced was PBMCs. The chain has TRBV4-1 and TRBJ1-6, with TRBD1 identical over 7 bases. This clonotype was sampled from a man between 45 and 60 years old in good health and CMV-seronegative. CDR3 amino acids: CASSQSPGQGVNSPLHF. In DNA, the CDR3 is TGCGCCAGCAGCCAATCCCCAGGGCAGGGGGTCAATTCACCCCTCCACTTT.